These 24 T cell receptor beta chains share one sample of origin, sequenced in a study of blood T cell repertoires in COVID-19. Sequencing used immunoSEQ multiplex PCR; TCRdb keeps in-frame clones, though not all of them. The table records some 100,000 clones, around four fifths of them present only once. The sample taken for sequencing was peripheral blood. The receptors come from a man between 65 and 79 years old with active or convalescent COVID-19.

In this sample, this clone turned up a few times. CDR3: CASSFGTSGVTGELFF. CDR3 nucleotide sequence: TGTGCCAGCAGCTTCGGGACTAGCGGGGTCACCGGGGAGCTGTTTTTT. This chain connects TRBV7-8 to TRBJ2-2; 13 nucleotides line up with TRBD2. CDR1 and CDR2 (germline): SGHVS, FQNEAQ. The CDR3 runs to 16 residues. The ends lost 3 bases at V and 4 bases at J; junction bases unmatched: 2.

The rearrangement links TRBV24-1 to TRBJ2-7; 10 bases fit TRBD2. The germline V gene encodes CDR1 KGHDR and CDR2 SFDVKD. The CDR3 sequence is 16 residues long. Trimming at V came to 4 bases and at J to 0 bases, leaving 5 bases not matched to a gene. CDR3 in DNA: TGTGCCACCAGTGACGGTCCTAGCGGGAGCTCCTACGAGCAGTACTTC. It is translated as CATSDGPSGSSYEQYF.

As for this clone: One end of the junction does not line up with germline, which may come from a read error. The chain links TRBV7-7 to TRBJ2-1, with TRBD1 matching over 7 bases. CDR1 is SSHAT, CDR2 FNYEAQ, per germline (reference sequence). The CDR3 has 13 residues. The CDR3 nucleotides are TGTGCTAGCAGCGCAGACAGGGCCTTTGAGCAGTTCTTC. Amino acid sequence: CASSADRAFEQFF.

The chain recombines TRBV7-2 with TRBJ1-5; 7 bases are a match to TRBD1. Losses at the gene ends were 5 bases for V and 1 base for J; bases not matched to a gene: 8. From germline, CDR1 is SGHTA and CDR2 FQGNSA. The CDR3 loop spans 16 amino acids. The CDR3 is CASSPTRDRSNQPQHF. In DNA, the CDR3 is TGTGCCAGCAGCCCGACCCGGGACAGAAGCAATCAGCCCCAGCATTTT. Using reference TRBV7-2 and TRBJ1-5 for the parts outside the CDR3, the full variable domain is GAGVSQSPSNKVTEKGKDVELRCDPISGHTALYWYRQSLGQGLEFLIYFQGNSAPDKSGLPSDRFSAERTGGSVSTLTIQRTQQEDSAVYLCASSPTRDRSNQPQHFGDGTRLSIL.

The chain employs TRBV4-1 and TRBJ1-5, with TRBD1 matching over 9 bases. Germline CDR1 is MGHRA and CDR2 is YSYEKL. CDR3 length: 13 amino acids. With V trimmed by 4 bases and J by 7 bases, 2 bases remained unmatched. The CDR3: CASSLDRGQPQHF. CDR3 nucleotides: TGCGCCAGCAGCCTTGACAGGGGGCAGCCCCAGCATTTT.

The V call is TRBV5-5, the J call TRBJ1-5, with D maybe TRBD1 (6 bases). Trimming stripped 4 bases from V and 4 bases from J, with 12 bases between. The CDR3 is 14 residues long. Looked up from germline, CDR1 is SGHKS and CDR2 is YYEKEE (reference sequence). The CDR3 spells CASSTEQGNQPQHF. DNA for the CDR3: TGTGCCAGCAGCACCGAACAGGGAAATCAGCCCCAGCATTTT.

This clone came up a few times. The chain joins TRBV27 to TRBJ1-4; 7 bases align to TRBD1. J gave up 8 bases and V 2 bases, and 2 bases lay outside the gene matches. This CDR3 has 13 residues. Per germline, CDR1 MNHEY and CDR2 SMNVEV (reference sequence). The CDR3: CASSLQGDEKLFF. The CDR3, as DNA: TGTGCCAGCAGTTTACAGGGGGACGAAAAACTGTTTTTT. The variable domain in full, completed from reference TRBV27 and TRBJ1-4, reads EAQVTQNPRYLITVTGKKLTVTCSQNMNHEYMSWYRQDPGLGLRQIYYSMNVEVTDKGDVPEGYKVSRKEKRNFPLILESPSPNQTSLYFCASSLQGDEKLFFGSGTQLSVL.

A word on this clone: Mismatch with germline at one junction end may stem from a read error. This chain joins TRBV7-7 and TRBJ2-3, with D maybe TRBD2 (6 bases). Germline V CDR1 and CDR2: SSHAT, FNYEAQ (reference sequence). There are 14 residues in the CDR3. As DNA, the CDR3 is TGTGCTAGCAGCTTAGGCGGGAATGCAGATACGCAGTATTTT. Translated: CASSLGGNADTQYF.

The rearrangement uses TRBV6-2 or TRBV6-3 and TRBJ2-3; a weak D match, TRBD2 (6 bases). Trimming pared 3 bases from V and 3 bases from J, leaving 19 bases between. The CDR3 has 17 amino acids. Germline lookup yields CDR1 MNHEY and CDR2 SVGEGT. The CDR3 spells CASSYDIGGGGTDTQYF. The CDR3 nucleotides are TGTGCCAGCAGTTATGATATCGGGGGAGGCGGGACAGATACGCAGTATTTT.

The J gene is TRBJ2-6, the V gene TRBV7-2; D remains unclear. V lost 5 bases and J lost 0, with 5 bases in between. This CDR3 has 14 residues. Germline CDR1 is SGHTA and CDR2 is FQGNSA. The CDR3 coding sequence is TGTGCCAGCAGCCCCGTCTCTGGGGCCAACGTCCTGACTTTC. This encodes CASSPVSGANVLTF. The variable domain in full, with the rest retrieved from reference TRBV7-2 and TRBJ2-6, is GAGVSQSPSNKVTEKGKDVELRCDPISGHTALYWYRQSLGQGLEFLIYFQGNSAPDKSGLPSDRFSAERTGGSVSTLTIQRTQQEDSAVYLCASSPVSGANVLTFGAGSRLTVL.

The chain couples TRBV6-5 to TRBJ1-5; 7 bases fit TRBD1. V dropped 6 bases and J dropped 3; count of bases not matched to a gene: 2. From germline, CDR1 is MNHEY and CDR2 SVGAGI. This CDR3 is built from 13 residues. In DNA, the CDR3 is TGTGCCAGCAGCACAGGGGACAATCAGCCCCAGCATTTT. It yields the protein CASSTGDNQPQHF.

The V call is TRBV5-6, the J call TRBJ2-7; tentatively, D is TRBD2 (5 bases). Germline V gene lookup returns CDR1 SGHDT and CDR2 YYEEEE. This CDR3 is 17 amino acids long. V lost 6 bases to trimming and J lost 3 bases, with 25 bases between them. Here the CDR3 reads CASTGEPGFAGIYEQYF. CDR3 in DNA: TGTGCCAGCACCGGGGAGCCGGGTTTCGCCGGGATCTACGAGCAGTACTTC.

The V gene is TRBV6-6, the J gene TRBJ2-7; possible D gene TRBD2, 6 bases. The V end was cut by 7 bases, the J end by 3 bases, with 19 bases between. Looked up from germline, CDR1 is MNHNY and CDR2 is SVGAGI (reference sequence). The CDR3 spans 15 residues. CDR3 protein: CASIKVTAGFYEQYF. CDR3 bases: TGTGCCAGCATCAAAGTGACAGCGGGCTTCTACGAGCAGTACTTC.

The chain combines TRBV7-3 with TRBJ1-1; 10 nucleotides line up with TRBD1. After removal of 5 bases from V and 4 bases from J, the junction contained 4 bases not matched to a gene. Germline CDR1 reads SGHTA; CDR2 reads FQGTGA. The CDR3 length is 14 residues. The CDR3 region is CASSVGTGATEAFF. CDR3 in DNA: TGTGCCAGCAGCGTCGGGACAGGGGCCACTGAAGCTTTCTTT.

As DNA, the CDR3 is TGTGCCAGCAGTTTATTGGCCCTGGGAGGCAAAAACATTCAGTACTTC. It specifies CASSLLALGGKNIQYF. The chain joins TRBV27 to TRBJ2-4, with D possibly matching TRBD2 (6 bases). The length of the CDR3 is 16 residues. Germline assignment: CDR1 MNHEY and CDR2 SMNVEV (reference sequence). Trimming removed 1 base from V and 3 bases from J, with 13 bases in between.

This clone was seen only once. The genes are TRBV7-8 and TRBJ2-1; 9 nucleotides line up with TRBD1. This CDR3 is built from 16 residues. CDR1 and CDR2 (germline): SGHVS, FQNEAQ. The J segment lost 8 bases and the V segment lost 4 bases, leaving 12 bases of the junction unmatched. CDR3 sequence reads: CASSWPGTGMGHEQFF. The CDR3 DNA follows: TGTGCCAGCAGCTGGCCGGGGACAGGGATGGGACATGAGCAGTTCTTC.

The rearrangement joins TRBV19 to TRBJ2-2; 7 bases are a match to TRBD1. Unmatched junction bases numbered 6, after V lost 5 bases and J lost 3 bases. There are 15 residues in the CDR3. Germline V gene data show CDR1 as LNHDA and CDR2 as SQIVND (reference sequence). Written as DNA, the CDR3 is TGTGCCAGTAGTGGACAAGGGACAGACACCGGGGAGCTGTTTTTT. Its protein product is CASSGQGTDTGELFF. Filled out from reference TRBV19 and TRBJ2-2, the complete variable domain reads DGGITQSPKYLFRKEGQNVTLSCEQNLNHDAMYWYRQDPGQGLRLIYYSQIVNDFQKGDIAEGYSVSREKKESFPLTVTSAQKNPTAFYLCASSGQGTDTGELFFGEGSRLTVL.

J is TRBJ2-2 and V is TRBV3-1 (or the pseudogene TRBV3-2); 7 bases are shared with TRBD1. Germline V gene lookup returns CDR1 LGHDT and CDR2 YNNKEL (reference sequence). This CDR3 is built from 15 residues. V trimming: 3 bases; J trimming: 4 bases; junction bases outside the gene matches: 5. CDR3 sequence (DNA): TGTGCCAGCAGCCACCTGACAGGGCTCACCGGGGAGCTGTTTTTT. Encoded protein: CASSHLTGLTGELFF.

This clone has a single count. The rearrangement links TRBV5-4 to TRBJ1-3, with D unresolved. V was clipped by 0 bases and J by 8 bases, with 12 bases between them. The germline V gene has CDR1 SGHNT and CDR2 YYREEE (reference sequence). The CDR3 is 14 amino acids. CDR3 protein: CASSLEQAPDTIYF. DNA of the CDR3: TGTGCCAGCAGCTTGGAGCAGGCTCCGGACACCATATATTTT.

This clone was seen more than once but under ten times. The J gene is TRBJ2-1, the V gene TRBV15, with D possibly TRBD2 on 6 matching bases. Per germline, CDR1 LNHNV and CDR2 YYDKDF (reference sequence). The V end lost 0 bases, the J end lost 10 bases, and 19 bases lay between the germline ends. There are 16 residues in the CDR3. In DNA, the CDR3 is TGTGCCACCAGCAGAGATCTTGGGACTGTTGCTAAGGAGCAGTTCTTC. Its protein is CATSRDLGTVAKEQFF.

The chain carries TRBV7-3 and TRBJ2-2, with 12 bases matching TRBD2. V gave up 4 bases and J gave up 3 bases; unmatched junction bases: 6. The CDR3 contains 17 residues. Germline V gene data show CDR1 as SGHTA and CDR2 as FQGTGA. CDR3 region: CASSSASGGGYTGELFF. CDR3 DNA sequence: TGTGCCAGCAGCTCCGCTAGCGGGGGGGGATACACCGGGGAGCTGTTTTTT.

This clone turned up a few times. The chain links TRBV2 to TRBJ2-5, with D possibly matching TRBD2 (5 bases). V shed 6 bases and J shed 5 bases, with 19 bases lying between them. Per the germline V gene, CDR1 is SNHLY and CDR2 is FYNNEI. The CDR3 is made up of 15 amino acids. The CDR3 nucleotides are TGTGCCAGCAGCTCAGTAGAGGCGCCGGGGGAGACCCAGTACTTC. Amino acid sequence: CASSSVEAPGETQYF.

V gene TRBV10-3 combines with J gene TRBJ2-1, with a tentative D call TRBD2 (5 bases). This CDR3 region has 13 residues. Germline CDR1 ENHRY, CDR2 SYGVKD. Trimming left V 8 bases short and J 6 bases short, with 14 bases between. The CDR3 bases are TGTGCCATCCTAGCAAGCCCCGGCAATGAGCAGTTCTTC. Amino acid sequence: CAILASPGNEQFF.

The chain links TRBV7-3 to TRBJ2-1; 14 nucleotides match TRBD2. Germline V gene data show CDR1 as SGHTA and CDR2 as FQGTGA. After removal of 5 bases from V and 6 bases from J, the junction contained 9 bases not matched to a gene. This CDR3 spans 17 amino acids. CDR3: CASSLGTSGSFGNEQFF. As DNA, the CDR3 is TGTGCCAGCAGCCTAGGGACTAGCGGGAGTTTTGGCAATGAGCAGTTCTTC.